These 23 T cell receptor beta chains share one sample of origin, sequenced in a study of naive and memory T cell subsets. Amplification of ligated cDNA took four PCR rounds with SP2 and nested alpha and beta constant primers. TCRdb used MiXCR to reprocess the UMI-ligation and nested PCR reads, holding one entry per CDR3 protein. The sample lists tens of thousands of distinct CDR3 sequences, about 6.2% occurring once. Stated treatment: skin biopsy from PPD injection site in Mantoux-positive individual. An oligonucleotide containing a UMI was ligated to the 3' end of TCR cDNA. The specimen comprised skin, sampled from a tuberculin skin test site. Every receptor here comes from an adult in good health.

Note on this clonotype: A much larger clone differs from this one at a single base, so this may be a read error. The chain joins TRBV7-8 to TRBJ2-3; TRBD1 agrees at 11 bases. CDR3 length: 16 residues. From germline, CDR1 is SGHVS and CDR2 FQNEAQ. DNA of the CDR3: TGTGTCAGCAGTACCTTGGGACAGGGGGGCACAGATACGCAGTATTTT. Encoded protein: CVSSTLGQGGTDTQYF.

This clonotype was observed many times. The chain joins TRBV12-3 or TRBV12-4 to TRBJ1-1; D perhaps matches TRBD1 (5 bases). There are 13 residues in the CDR3. Trimming took off 7 bases at V and 5 bases at J, with 14 bases between the two ends. This CDR3 is CASNQRGGTEAFF. The CDR3 region has the DNA TGTGCCAGCAACCAGAGGGGCGGGACTGAAGCTTTCTTT.

The sample holds many counts of this clonotype. The chain is built from TRBV20-1 and TRBJ2-5, with 9 bases lining up with TRBD1. Trimming took 3 bases from V and 4 from J; bases not matched to a gene: 6. This CDR3 contains 14 residues. Germline values: CDR1 DFQATT, CDR2 SNEGSKA (reference sequence). DNA for the CDR3: TGCAGTGCTAGCGGGGACAGGGAGGGAGAGACCCAGTACTTC. Its protein product is CSASGDREGETQYF.

Note on this clonotype: A read error may explain this, as a much larger clone is one base away. The chain links TRBV5-1 to TRBJ1-2, with D possibly being TRBD1 (5 bases). The V end was cut by 4 bases, the J end by 12 bases, with 25 bases between. Per germline, CDR1 SGHRS and CDR2 YFSETQ. The CDR3 sequence is 15 residues long. The CDR3 here is CASSANRRGFYGDTF. The DNA for the CDR3 is TGCGCCAGCAGCGCGAATCGTCGGGGGTTTTACGGCGACACCTTC.

By sample share, this clonotype is medium-sized (0.01 to 0.1%). V usage is TRBV11-3 and J usage is TRBJ2-7; D could derive from TRBD1 or TRBD2 (6 bases each). Trimming shortened V by 5 bases and J by 2 bases, and 13 bases separated the two germline ends. Germline V lookup: CDR1 SGHNT, CDR2 YENEEA. The CDR3 consists of 14 residues. In nucleotides, the CDR3 is TGTGCCAGCAGCCCCGGAGGGGGAGCCTACGAGCAGTACTTC. Translated: CASSPGGGAYEQYF.

This clonotype showed up many times. CDR3 residues: CASNYRQTNTEAFF. CDR3 coding DNA: TGTGCCAGTAACTACCGACAGACGAACACTGAAGCTTTCTTT. This rearrangement joins TRBV19 to TRBJ1-1; perhaps TRBD1 as D (5 bases). Trimming removed 7 bases from V and 1 base from J, with 13 bases in between. The germline V gene encodes CDR1 LNHDA and CDR2 SQIVND (reference sequence). The CDR3 extends over 14 amino acids.

This clonotype was seen a handful of times. The rearrangement joins TRBV7-2 to TRBJ1-4, with D unclear. The V and J ends lost 0 bases and 8 bases respectively, with 13 bases between them. The CDR3 extends over 15 amino acids. CDR1 is SGHTA and CDR2 is FQGNSA in the germline V gene. The CDR3 bases are TGTGCCAGCAGCTTAGCGGTGACAAGTGGGGAAAAACTGTTTTTT. Protein sequence: CASSLAVTSGEKLFF.

This clonotype was observed at least ten times. The rearrangement joins TRBV12-3 or TRBV12-4 to TRBJ2-5; 14 bases map to TRBD2. V lost 3 bases, J lost 2 bases, and 2 bases stayed unmatched. The CDR3 extends over 16 amino acids. CDR3 residues: CASSLGLAGDQETQYF. The CDR3 DNA sequence: TGTGCCAGCAGTTTGGGACTAGCGGGGGATCAAGAGACCCAGTACTTC.

In this sample, this clonotype turned up a few times. The gene calls are TRBV12-3 or TRBV12-4 and TRBJ2-2, with 9 bases aligning to TRBD2. This CDR3 is 16 amino acids long. V shed 7 bases, J shed 7 bases, and the junction held 13 bases outside the gene matches. The chain's CDR3 is CASTPLGTSRGGELFF. The CDR3 DNA reads TGTGCCAGCACCCCGTTAGGGACTAGCAGAGGCGGGGAGCTGTTTTTT.

The CDR3 reads CASSQVGSGREETQYF. The CDR3 nucleotides are TGTGCCAGCAGCCAAGTCGGTAGCGGGAGGGAAGAGACCCAGTACTTC. The V call is TRBV3-1, the J call TRBJ2-5, with 11 bases matching TRBD2. The germline gives CDR1 LGHDT, CDR2 YNNKEL (reference sequence). The CDR3 loop spans 16 amino acids. Losses at the gene ends were 1 base for V and 3 bases for J; bases not matched to a gene: 4.

This clonotype has just a few counts. This chain joins TRBV5-1 and TRBJ2-3; D not resolved. Trimming left V 2 bases short and J 6 bases short, with 10 bases between. There are 13 residues in the CDR3. From germline, CDR1 is SGHRS and CDR2 YFSETQ. This CDR3 is CASSFDGLDTQYF. The CDR3 DNA is TGCGCCAGCAGCTTTGATGGGCTTGATACGCAGTATTTT. Complete variable domain (other parts from reference TRBV5-1 and TRBJ2-3): KAGVTQTPRYLIKTRGQQVTLSCSPISGHRSVSWYQQTPGQGLQFLFEYFSETQRNKGNFPGRFSGRQFSNSRSEMNVSTLELGDSALYLCASSFDGLDTQYFGPGTRLTVL.

The chain uses TRBV7-9 and TRBJ2-3; no clear D. CDR1 SEHNR and CDR2 FQNEAQ come from the germline V gene (reference sequence). The length of the CDR3 is 16 residues. Trimming cost V 5 bases and J 3 bases, with 18 bases left between them. CDR3 DNA: TGTGCCAGCAGCGTCATGTATAATCGGCGGACAGATACGCAGTATTTT. Its translation is CASSVMYNRRTDTQYF.

Many counts were recorded for this clonotype. This chain links TRBV18 with TRBJ2-4; either TRBD1 or TRBD2 may supply D (6 bases each). Per germline, CDR1 KGHSH and CDR2 LQKENI. The CDR3 totals 17 residues. The V gene lost 4 bases and the J gene lost 0 bases, with 16 bases spanning the gap. The CDR3 reads CASSRTGSGLAKNIQYF. The CDR3 DNA reads TGTGCCAGCTCACGAACAGGGTCGGGACTAGCCAAAAACATTCAGTACTTC.

In this sample, this clonotype turned up once. At one boundary the junction diverges from the germline segment, which might be a read error. The chain joins TRBV7-6 to TRBJ2-1; D gene ambiguous. The V gene's germline CDR1 is SGHVS and CDR2 FNYEAQ. The length of the CDR3 is 13 residues. The CDR3 sequence is CASSSVTYNVQFF. DNA for the CDR3: TGTGCCAGCAGCTCCGTAACCTACAATGTGCAGTTCTTC.

This clonotype was recorded many times. This chain links TRBV5-4 with TRBJ2-2, with 7 bases identical to TRBD2. V shed 3 bases and J 2 bases; nucleotides not matched to a gene: 10. Per germline, CDR1 SGHNT and CDR2 YYREEE (reference sequence). The CDR3 has 17 amino acids. CDR3 DNA: TGTGCCAGCAGCTCTACCGGACTAGTTCTCAACACCGGGGAGCTGTTTTTT. Translation: CASSSTGLVLNTGELFF.

This clonotype came up many times. V usage is TRBV18 and J usage is TRBJ1-1; D is possibly TRBD1 (5 bases). Per the germline V gene, CDR1 is KGHSH and CDR2 is LQKENI. The CDR3 is 14 residues long. Trimming shortened V by 6 bases and J by 1 base, and 12 bases separated the two germline ends. CDR3 residues: CASSPRASNTEAFF. The CDR3 region has the DNA TGTGCCAGCTCCCCCAGGGCGTCGAACACTGAAGCTTTCTTT.

This clonotype came up many times. The gene calls are TRBV13 and TRBJ1-4; D is unresolved. The CDR3 consists of 16 residues. Between the trimmed V and J ends, which lost 5 bases and 0 bases, there was a span of 13 bases. Germline values: CDR1 PRHDT, CDR2 FYEKMQ (reference sequence). CDR3 DNA sequence: TGTGCCAGCAGCCAAGGGCTCCGAGCAACTAATGAAAAACTGTTTTTT. This encodes CASSQGLRATNEKLFF.

This clonotype came up many times. This chain uses TRBV6-5 with TRBJ2-1; D is possibly TRBD1 (6 bases). In germline, CDR1 is MNHEY, CDR2 SVGAGI. The CDR3 consists of 17 residues. The V gene lost 2 bases and the J gene lost 4 bases, with 18 bases spanning the gap. The CDR3 DNA reads as TGTGCCAGCAGTTACCTAAACCCGAGGACAGTTTACAATGAGCAGTTCTTC. It specifies CASSYLNPRTVYNEQFF.

In its sample, this clonotype was seen many times. The gene calls are TRBV4-1 and TRBJ1-3, with a possible D match to TRBD1 (5 bases). Germline CDR1 reads MGHRA; CDR2 reads YSYEKL. The CDR3 consists of 14 residues. V was clipped by 0 bases and J by 6 bases, with 9 bases between them. The CDR3: CASSQDRDLNTIYF. The CDR3 DNA is TGCGCCAGCAGCCAAGATCGGGACCTAAACACCATATATTTT.

A single count supports this clonotype. V gene TRBV4-1 combines with J gene TRBJ2-1; possibly TRBD1 for D (6 bases). Trimming pared 0 bases from V and 8 bases from J, leaving 11 bases between. The CDR3 sequence is 14 residues long. Germline V gene lookup returns CDR1 MGHRA and CDR2 YSYEKL. The CDR3 region is CASSQETGAHEQFF. CDR3 DNA: TGCGCCAGCAGCCAAGAGACAGGTGCCCATGAGCAGTTCTTC.

The genes are TRBV20-1 and TRBJ1-4; weak D call: TRBD1 (6 bases). Trimming removed 2 bases from V and 8 bases from J, with 18 bases in between. The CDR3 runs 15 residues. Per germline, CDR1 DFQATT and CDR2 SNEGSKA (reference sequence). CDR3 in amino acids: CSARTGMGRDEKLFF. Written as DNA, the CDR3 is TGCAGTGCTAGAACAGGGATGGGGAGGGACGAAAAACTGTTTTTT.

This clonotype was seen only a few times. The chain links TRBV5-1 to TRBJ1-1, with D possibly matching TRBD1 (6 bases). The CDR3 spans 15 residues. V was clipped by 0 bases and J by 2 bases, with 11 bases between them. The germline V gene encodes CDR1 SGHRS and CDR2 YFSETQ. Here the CDR3 DNA reads TGCGCCAGCAGCTTGGATCTCAGGGGAAACACTGAAGCTTTCTTT. Protein product: CASSLDLRGNTEAFF. The whole variable domain, remainder taken from reference TRBV5-1 and TRBJ1-1, is KAGVTQTPRYLIKTRGQQVTLSCSPISGHRSVSWYQQTPGQGLQFLFEYFSETQRNKGNFPGRFSGRQFSNSRSEMNVSTLELGDSALYLCASSLDLRGNTEAFFGQGTRLTVV.

In its sample, this clonotype was seen many times. V usage is TRBV7-2 and J usage is TRBJ1-6; tentatively, D is TRBD1 (6 bases). The ends were cut back, 2 bases at V and 11 bases at J, with 10 bases in the middle. Germline-derived CDR1 and CDR2 are SGHTA and FQGNSA. CDR3 length equals 13 residues. CDR3 nucleotides: TGTGCCAGCAGCTTAACAGGGATGACACCCCTCCACTTT. It specifies CASSLTGMTPLHF.